These 23 T cell receptor beta chains came from one sample sequenced in a study of radiation and T cells in renal cell carcinoma. Produced via immunoSEQ multiplex PCR; TCRdb's table is partial and in-frame only. The data show about 90,000 clones, around four fifths seen once. Time point of the sample: blood 4 weeks post-SBRT, at nephrectomy. The treatment denotes: 15 Gy SBRT to primary tumor, nephrectomy 4 weeks later. The material was blood, obtained from a patient whose treatment included radiotherapy and nephrectomy. Every receptor here comes from a man over 45 with renal cell carcinoma.

The chain carries TRBV6-5 and TRBJ2-7; TRBD2 matches 8 bases. This CDR3 spans 15 amino acids. With 5 bases clipped from V and 0 bases from J, the junction kept 6 bases outside the gene matches. CDR1 and CDR2 (germline): MNHEY, SVGAGI. This CDR3 is CASSGGGLYSYEQYF. The CDR3 coding sequence is TGTGCCAGCAGTGGCGGGGGGCTCTACTCCTACGAGCAGTACTTC.

In its sample, this clone was seen a few times. The V call is TRBV28, the J call TRBJ2-2; no clear D gene. Germline CDR1 and CDR2: MDHEN and SYDVKM. Trimming stripped 3 bases from V and 4 bases from J, with 6 bases between. The CDR3 has 13 amino acids. CDR3 DNA: TGTGCCAGCAGTTTGGGGTCCACCGGGGAGCTGTTTTTT. Its translation is CASSLGSTGELFF.

This clone showed up just a few times. The chain uses TRBV19 and TRBJ2-2, with TRBD1 identical over 10 bases. The CDR3 is 16 residues long. The V gene's germline CDR1 is LNHDA and CDR2 SQIVND (reference sequence). With 7 bases clipped from V and 4 bases from J, the junction kept 9 bases outside the gene matches. The CDR3 bases are TGTGCCAGTACAAACGGACAGGGGGTCGCCACCGGGGAGCTGTTTTTT. Translation gives CASTNGQGVATGELFF.

This chain connects TRBV7-9 to TRBJ1-2; no clear D. CDR3 size: 13 residues. V lost 0 bases to trimming and J lost 6 bases, with 8 bases between them. Germline CDR1 and CDR2: SEHNR and FQNEAQ (reference sequence). CDR3 in amino acids: CASSLAGKDGYTF. The CDR3 DNA reads TGTGCCAGCAGCTTAGCAGGGAAGGATGGCTACACCTTC.

The V gene is TRBV27, the J gene TRBJ2-2, with 7 bases identical to TRBD1. V lost 2 bases to trimming and J lost 2 bases; unmatched junction nucleotides: 2. Germline loops: CDR1 MNHEY, CDR2 SMNVEV (reference sequence). This CDR3 is built from 15 residues. In DNA, the CDR3 is TGTGCCAGCAGTTTAGGGACAGTTAACACCGGGGAGCTGTTTTTT. It codes for CASSLGTVNTGELFF.

CDR3 in DNA: TGCGCCAGCAGCCCCACCACCAGGGCTCGATTGCCCTACGAGCAGTACTTC. Encoded protein: CASSPTTRARLPYEQYF. The V call is TRBV5-1, the J call TRBJ2-7; the D gene is possibly TRBD1 (5 bases). Germline CDR1 and CDR2: SGHRS and YFSETQ. V was shortened by 4 bases and J by 2 bases, with 22 bases between the two germline ends. This CDR3 is built from 17 residues.

In this sample, this clone turned up once. This chain uses TRBV5-4 with TRBJ2-1; TRBD2 matches 12 bases. V was pared by 5 bases and J by 8 bases, with 8 bases of the junction left unmatched. CDR1 SGHNT and CDR2 YYREEE come from the germline V gene (reference sequence). This CDR3 is 15 amino acids long. For the CDR3, the DNA is TGTGCCAGCAGGGGAGGGACTAGCGGGCGACATGAGCAGTTCTTC. As protein: CASRGGTSGRHEQFF.

This clone has a single count. The chain joins TRBV13 to TRBJ2-1, with 10 bases matching TRBD2. Trimming took 1 base from V and 9 from J; bases not matched to a gene: 9. The CDR3 has 16 residues. Germline V gene lookup returns CDR1 PRHDT and CDR2 FYEKMQ (reference sequence). This CDR3 is CASSLVGLAGDSEQFF. The CDR3 DNA reads as TGTGCCAGCAGCTTAGTAGGGCTAGCGGGGGATAGTGAGCAGTTCTTC.

V usage is TRBV15 and J usage is TRBJ2-5; 9 bases agree with TRBD2. V lost 1 base to trimming and J lost 2 bases; unmatched junction nucleotides: 11. This CDR3 contains 18 residues. Germline V CDR1 and CDR2: LNHNV, YYDKDF (reference sequence). The CDR3 bases are TGTGCCACCAGCAGAGGATTGGTAGCGGGAGCGTATCAAGAGACCCAGTACTTC. Translated, it gives CATSRGLVAGAYQETQYF.

This clone showed up just a few times. The gene calls are TRBV2 and TRBJ1-1; D is ambiguous. Trimming removed 4 bases at V and 4 bases at J, with 10 bases between. The CDR3 extends over 13 amino acids. Germline lookup yields CDR1 SNHLY and CDR2 FYNNEI. The DNA for the CDR3 is TGTGCCAGCAGTGTCGAAGGGTTCACTGAAGCTTTCTTT. Amino acid sequence: CASSVEGFTEAFF.

This rearrangement joins TRBV4-2 to TRBJ2-2; a possible D gene is TRBD1 (5 bases). V was trimmed by 0 bases and J by 3 bases, leaving 8 bases between them. CDR3 size: 15 residues. Germline lookup yields CDR1 LGHNA and CDR2 YNFKEQ. The DNA of the CDR3 is TGTGCCAGCAGCCAAGATGGCAGGGACACCGGGGAGCTGTTTTTT. The encoded protein is CASSQDGRDTGELFF.

The gene calls are TRBV15 and TRBJ1-2; the D gene is possibly TRBD1 (6 bases). Between the trimmed V and J ends, which lost 2 bases and 4 bases, there was a span of 11 bases. Germline lookup yields CDR1 LNHNV and CDR2 YYDKDF (reference sequence). The CDR3 covers 14 residues. CDR3 protein: CATSRFGQSYGYTF. CDR3 in DNA: TGTGCCACCAGCAGATTTGGACAGTCCTATGGCTACACCTTC. Supplemented by reference TRBV15 and TRBJ1-2, the full variable domain reads DAMVIQNPRYQVTQFGKPVTLSCSQTLNHNVMYWYQQKSSQAPKLLFHYYDKDFNNEADTPDNFQSRRPNTSFCFLDIRSPGLGDTAMYLCATSRFGQSYGYTFGSGTRLTVV.

The chain joins TRBV6-1 to TRBJ1-2; 9 bases align to TRBD1. V was pared by 2 bases and J by 5 bases, with 3 bases of the junction left unmatched. From germline, CDR1 is MNHNS and CDR2 SASEGT. The CDR3 runs to 14 residues. The CDR3 region has the DNA TGTGCCAGCAGTGAAAGGGACAGGGTTTATGGCTACACCTTC. This codes for CASSERDRVYGYTF.

The CDR3 sequence: CASSYPGHQETQYF. DNA of the CDR3: TGTGCCAGCAGTTACCCGGGACACCAAGAGACCCAGTACTTC. J is TRBJ2-5 and V is TRBV6-5; either TRBD1 or TRBD2 may supply D (5 bases each). V lost 2 bases to trimming and J lost 0 bases, with 7 bases between them. The germline CDR1 and CDR2 sequences are MNHEY and SVGAGI. The CDR3 spans 14 residues.

This clone has just a few counts. The chain links TRBV5-6 to TRBJ1-2, with a tentative D call TRBD1 (5 bases). Trimming removed 4 bases from V and 4 bases from J, with 14 bases in between. The CDR3 has 14 amino acids. The germline V gene encodes CDR1 SGHDT and CDR2 YYEEEE. The CDR3 sequence: CASSLDSPVYGYTF. CDR3 coding DNA: TGTGCCAGCAGCCTCGACAGTCCCGTCTATGGCTACACCTTC.

This chain uses TRBV5-4 with TRBJ2-7; 8 nucleotides agree with TRBD1. Losses at the gene ends were 4 bases for V and 2 bases for J; bases not matched to a gene: 2. This CDR3 comprises 13 residues. The V gene's germline CDR1 is SGHNT and CDR2 YYREEE (reference sequence). The CDR3 here is CASSRTGTYEQYF. The CDR3 DNA is TGTGCCAGCAGCCGGACAGGGACCTACGAGCAGTACTTC.

The V and J genes are TRBV11-2 and TRBJ1-2; TRBD1 matches 7 bases. The CDR3 covers 15 residues. Looked up from germline, CDR1 is SGHAT and CDR2 is FQNNGV. V was clipped by 5 bases and J by 4 bases; unmatched bases: 10. The CDR3, as DNA: TGTGCCAGCAGCCCGGGACAGAGCCTGCCCTATGGCTACACCTTC. The encoded protein is CASSPGQSLPYGYTF.

V usage is TRBV6-5 and J usage is TRBJ1-1; D may be TRBD1 (6 bases). CDR1 is MNHEY and CDR2 is SVGAGI in the germline V gene. V lost 6 bases and J 1 base, leaving 15 bases between the germline ends. The length of the CDR3 is 15 residues. CDR3 amino acids: CASRQRQDWNTEAFF. The CDR3 DNA follows: TGTGCCAGCAGACAACGACAGGATTGGAACACTGAAGCTTTCTTT.

Ten or more counts support this clone. J is TRBJ1-4 and V is TRBV19; D is possibly TRBD1 (5 bases). Deletions cut 5 bases from V and 4 bases from J, with 8 bases between. From germline, CDR1 is LNHDA and CDR2 SQIVND (reference sequence). CDR3 length: 13 residues. This CDR3 is CASSPQGNEKLFF. In DNA, the CDR3 is TGTGCCAGTAGTCCGCAGGGTAATGAAAAACTGTTTTTT.

The chain employs TRBV29-1 and TRBJ1-2; D might be TRBD1 (5 bases). CDR3 size: 13 residues. Germline V gene sequence: CDR1 SQVTM, CDR2 ANQGSEA. Trimming stripped 7 bases from V and 7 bases from J, with 19 bases between. The CDR3 here is CSAKAGYLSGYTF. Here the CDR3 DNA reads TGCAGCGCGAAGGCAGGGTATTTGAGTGGCTACACCTTC.

Only one count was recorded for this clone. The chain links TRBV19 to TRBJ1-1; a possible D gene is TRBD1 (5 bases). The germline V gene encodes CDR1 LNHDA and CDR2 SQIVND (reference sequence). This CDR3 contains 15 residues. Trimming shortened V by 4 bases and J by 0 bases, and 12 bases separated the two germline ends. The CDR3 loop reads CASSTDRDMNTEAFF. The CDR3 region has the DNA TGTGCCAGTAGTACCGACAGAGACATGAACACTGAAGCTTTCTTT.

V usage is TRBV7-9 and J usage is TRBJ2-7; TRBD1 is a possible D gene (5 bases). The CDR3 runs to 15 residues. V lost 1 base and J lost 3, with 13 bases in between. Germline V CDR1 and CDR2: SEHNR, FQNEAQ (reference sequence). CDR3 nucleotides: TGTGCCAGCAGCTTAGGACGTTTGGGGCACTACGAGCAGTACTTC. Translation: CASSLGRLGHYEQYF.

J is TRBJ1-4 and V is TRBV13, with a tentative D call TRBD1 (6 bases). Trimming took 0 bases from V and 8 from J, leaving 16 bases between them. The CDR3 is 16 amino acids. Germline lookup yields CDR1 PRHDT and CDR2 FYEKMQ (reference sequence). The CDR3 nucleotides read TGTGCCAGCAGCTTAGGGAGGGCAGGGGTTGACGAAAAACTGTTTTTT. Translating gives CASSLGRAGVDEKLFF.